Following are 5 T cell receptor beta chains from one sample sequenced in a study of blood T cells in healthy people across ages. Primed by a sample-barcoded 5' primer and a J-beta primer mix, a second PCR proceeded for about 6 to 11 cycles. MiXCR, applied by TCRdb to the 5' RACE reads, yields one record per CDR3 protein. The sample lists roughly 800,000 distinct CDR3 sequences, roughly 64% occurring once. What was sequenced was blood. The receptors come from a man younger than 40 in good health.

This rearrangement joins TRBV5-1 to TRBJ2-5; weak D call: TRBD1 (6 bases). The end of the DNA is better explained by TRBJ2-7, so the J call may be wrong. CDR1 is SGHRS, CDR2 YFSETQ, per germline. The CDR3 runs 16 residues. The CDR3 sequence: CASSGPATGAVGEQYF. For the CDR3, the DNA is TGCGCCAGCAGCGGACCGGCGACAGGCGCAGTAGGCGAGCAGTACTTC.

This clonotype was observed a few times. The rearrangement links TRBV7-2 to TRBJ2-1; 9 nucleotides align to TRBD2. Trimming at V came to 3 bases and at J to 8 bases, leaving 5 bases not matched to a gene. CDR1 and CDR2 from the germline V gene are SGHTA and FQGNSA. The CDR3 consists of 14 residues. In DNA, the CDR3 is TGTGCCAGCAGCTTGGGACTAGCCAGCGATGAGCAGTTCTTC. This translates into CASSLGLASDEQFF.

This sequence joins TRBV28 and TRBJ2-5, with 7 bases identical to TRBD1. The CDR3 contains 15 residues. Germline V CDR1 and CDR2: MDHEN, SYDVKM. Losses at the gene ends were 5 bases for V and 5 bases for J; bases not matched to a gene: 11. The CDR3 DNA reads TGTGCCAGCAGTGCCCGCGACAGGGTGTACGAGACCCAGTACTTC. Amino acid sequence: CASSARDRVYETQYF. Complete variable domain (other parts from reference TRBV28 and TRBJ2-5): DVKVTQSSRYLVKRTGEKVFLECVQDMDHENMFWYRQDPGLGLRLIYFSYDVKMKEKGDIPEGYSVSREKKERFSLILESASTNQTSMYLCASSARDRVYETQYFGPGTRLLVL.

This clonotype was seen a handful of times. The chain joins TRBV29-1 to TRBJ2-6; 9 nucleotides agree with TRBD1. CDR3 length equals 16 residues. Germline V gives CDR1 SQVTM, CDR2 ANQGSEA. The junction had 6 bases not matched to a gene; V was cut back by 6 bases and J by 0 bases. The DNA for the CDR3 is TGCAGCGTAGGAGACAGGGGGAACTCTGGGGCCAACGTCCTGACTTTC. Translating gives CSVGDRGNSGANVLTF.

The chain links TRBV29-1 to TRBJ2-5; D is uncertain. Germline V gene sequence: CDR1 SQVTM, CDR2 ANQGSEA. The V gene lost 7 bases and the J gene lost 2 bases, with 11 bases spanning the gap. The CDR3 spans 12 residues. CDR3 sequence reads: CSAQTPQETQYF. CDR3 in DNA: TGCAGCGCCCAGACTCCTCAAGAGACCCAGTACTTC.